This TCR beta chain came from a study of T cell responses to AZD1222 COVID-19 vaccine. Points from the study as a whole: Baseline antibody screening turned up just six seropositive AZD1222 recipients. Dominant CD4 TCR responses targeted spike regions 160-218 and 743-854. Epitopes outside B.1.351 and B.1.1.7 mutated regions reportedly drew nearly half of spike TCRs. The donor cohort was predominantly white British with a female majority, and clonal diversity may have been underestimated.

The method was immunoSEQ multiplex PCR; TCRdb's version includes in-frame clones alone and lacks a portion of them. Here the sample spans approximately 100,000 clones, 91% being singletons. Comment on this clone: Its antigen is not identified.

CDR1 is MNHEY and CDR2 is SVGEGT in the germline V gene. The CDR3 has 16 amino acids. With 5 bases clipped from V and 0 bases from J, the junction kept 4 bases outside the gene matches. This sample comprised peripheral blood, obtained on day 0 of AZD1222 vaccination. The chain uses TRBV6-2 or TRBV6-3 and TRBJ2-1; 10 bases line up with TRBD2. This sequence was found in an adult in good health. The CDR3 DNA reads TGTGCCAGCAGTCAAACTAGCGGGACCTCCTACAATGAGCAGTTCTTC. Protein product: CASSQTSGTSYNEQFF.